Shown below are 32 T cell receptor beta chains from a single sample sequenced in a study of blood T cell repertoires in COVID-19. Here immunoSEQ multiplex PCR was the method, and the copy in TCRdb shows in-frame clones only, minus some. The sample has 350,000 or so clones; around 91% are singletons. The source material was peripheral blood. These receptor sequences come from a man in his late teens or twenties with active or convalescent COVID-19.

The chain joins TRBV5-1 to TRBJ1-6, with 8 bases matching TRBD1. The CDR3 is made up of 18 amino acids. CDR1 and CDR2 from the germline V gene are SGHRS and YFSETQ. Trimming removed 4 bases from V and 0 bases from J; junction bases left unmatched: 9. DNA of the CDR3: TGCGCCAGCAGCCCTCGAGGACAGGGTAGCTCCTATAATTCACCCCTCCACTTT. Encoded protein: CASSPRGQGSSYNSPLHF.

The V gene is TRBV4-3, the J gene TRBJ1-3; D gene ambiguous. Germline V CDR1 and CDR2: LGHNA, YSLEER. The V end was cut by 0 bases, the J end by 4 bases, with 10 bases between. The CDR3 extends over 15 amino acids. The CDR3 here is CASSQEGGYGNTIYF. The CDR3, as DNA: TGCGCCAGCAGCCAAGAAGGCGGATACGGAAACACCATATATTTT.

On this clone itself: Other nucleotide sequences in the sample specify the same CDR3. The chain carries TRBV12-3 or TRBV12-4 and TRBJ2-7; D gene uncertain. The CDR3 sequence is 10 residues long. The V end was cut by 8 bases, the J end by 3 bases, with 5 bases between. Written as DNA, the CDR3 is TGTGCCAGCGGCGGCTACGAGCAGTACTTC. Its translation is CASGGYEQYF.

The CDR3 nucleotides read TGTGCCAGCAGCTCACAACAGGGGAACACTGAAGCTTTCTTT. Amino acid sequence: CASSSQQGNTEAFF. The chain carries TRBV7-8 and TRBJ1-1, with TRBD1 as a possible D gene (6 bases). The CDR3 runs 14 residues. Per germline, CDR1 SGHVS and CDR2 FQNEAQ. V was trimmed by 4 bases and J by 1 base, leaving 10 bases between them.

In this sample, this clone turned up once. The CDR3 DNA reads as TGCGCCAGCAGCGTACAGGGGGCCGGTAACACTGAAGCTTTCTTT. As protein: CASSVQGAGNTEAFF. The chain employs TRBV5-1 and TRBJ1-1, with TRBD1 matching over 9 bases. J was trimmed by 2 bases and V by 4 bases; bases with no gene match: 6. This CDR3 region has 15 residues. The germline CDR1 and CDR2 sequences are SGHRS and YFSETQ.

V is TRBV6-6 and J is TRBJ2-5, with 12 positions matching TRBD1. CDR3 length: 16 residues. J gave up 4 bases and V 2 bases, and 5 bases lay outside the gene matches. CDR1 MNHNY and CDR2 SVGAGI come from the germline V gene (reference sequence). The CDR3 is CASSYAGQGAGETQYF. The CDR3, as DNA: TGTGCCAGCAGTTACGCGGGACAGGGGGCTGGAGAGACCCAGTACTTC.

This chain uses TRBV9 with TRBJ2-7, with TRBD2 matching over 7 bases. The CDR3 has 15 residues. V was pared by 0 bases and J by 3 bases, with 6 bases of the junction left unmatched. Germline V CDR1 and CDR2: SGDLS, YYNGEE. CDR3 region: CASSVAASGNYEQYF. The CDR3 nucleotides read TGTGCCAGCAGCGTAGCGGCTAGCGGCAACTACGAGCAGTACTTC.

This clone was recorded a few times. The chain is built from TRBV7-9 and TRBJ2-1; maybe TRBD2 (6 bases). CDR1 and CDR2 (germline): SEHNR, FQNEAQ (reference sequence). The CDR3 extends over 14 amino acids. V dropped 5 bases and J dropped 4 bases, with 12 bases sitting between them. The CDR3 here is CASSPSAAYNEQFF. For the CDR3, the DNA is TGTGCCAGCAGCCCTAGCGCAGCATACAATGAGCAGTTCTTC.

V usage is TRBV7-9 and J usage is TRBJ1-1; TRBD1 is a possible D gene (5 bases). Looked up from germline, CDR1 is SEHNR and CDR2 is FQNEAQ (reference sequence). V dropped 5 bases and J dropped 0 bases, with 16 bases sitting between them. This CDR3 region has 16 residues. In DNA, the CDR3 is TGTGCCAGCAGCCGCAGACAGAAGGGATTGAACACTGAAGCTTTCTTT. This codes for CASSRRQKGLNTEAFF.

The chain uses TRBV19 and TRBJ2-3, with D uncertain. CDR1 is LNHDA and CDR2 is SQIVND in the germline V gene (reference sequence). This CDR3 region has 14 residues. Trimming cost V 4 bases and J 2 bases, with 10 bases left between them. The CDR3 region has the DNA TGTGCCAGTAGTAATCGCGAGAACACAGATACGCAGTATTTT. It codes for CASSNRENTDTQYF.

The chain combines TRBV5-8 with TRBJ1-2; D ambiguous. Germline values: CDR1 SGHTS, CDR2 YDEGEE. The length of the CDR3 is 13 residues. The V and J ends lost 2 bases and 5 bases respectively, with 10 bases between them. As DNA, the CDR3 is TGTGCCAGCAGCTTACGGGAGGAGTATGGCTACACCTTC. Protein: CASSLREEYGYTF.

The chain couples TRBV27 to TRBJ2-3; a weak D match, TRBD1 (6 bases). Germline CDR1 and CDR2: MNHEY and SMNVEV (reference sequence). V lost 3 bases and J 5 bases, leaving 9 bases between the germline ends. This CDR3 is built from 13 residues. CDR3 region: CASSFTGLDTQYF. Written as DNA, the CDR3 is TGTGCCAGCAGTTTCACAGGGTTAGATACGCAGTATTTT.

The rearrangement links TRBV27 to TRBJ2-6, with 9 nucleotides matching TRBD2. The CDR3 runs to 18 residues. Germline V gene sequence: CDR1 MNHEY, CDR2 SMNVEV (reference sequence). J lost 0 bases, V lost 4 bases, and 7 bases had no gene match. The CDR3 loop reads CASSYIAGVRSGANVLTF. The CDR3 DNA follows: TGTGCCAGCAGTTACATAGCGGGAGTGCGCTCTGGGGCCAACGTCCTGACTTTC.

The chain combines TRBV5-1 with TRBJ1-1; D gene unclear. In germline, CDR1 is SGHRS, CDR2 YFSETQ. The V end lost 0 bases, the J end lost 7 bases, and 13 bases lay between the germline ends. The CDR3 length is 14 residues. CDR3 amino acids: CASSLARDAGEAFF. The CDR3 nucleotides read TGCGCCAGCAGCTTGGCCCGAGACGCAGGTGAAGCTTTCTTT.

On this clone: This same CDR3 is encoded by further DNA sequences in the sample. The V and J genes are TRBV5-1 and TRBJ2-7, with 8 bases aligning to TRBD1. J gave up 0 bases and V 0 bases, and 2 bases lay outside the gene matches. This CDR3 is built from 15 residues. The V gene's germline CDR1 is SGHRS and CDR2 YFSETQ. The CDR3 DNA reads TGCGCCAGCAGCTTGGGGACAGGGAGCTCCTACGAGCAGTACTTC. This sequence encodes CASSLGTGSSYEQYF.

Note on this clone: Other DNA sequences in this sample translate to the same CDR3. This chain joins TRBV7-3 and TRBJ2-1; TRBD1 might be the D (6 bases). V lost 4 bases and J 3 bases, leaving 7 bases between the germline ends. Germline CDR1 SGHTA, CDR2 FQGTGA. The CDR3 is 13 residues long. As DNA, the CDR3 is TGTGCCAGCAGCTCGGACAGCTACAATGAGCAGTTCTTC. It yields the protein CASSSDSYNEQFF.

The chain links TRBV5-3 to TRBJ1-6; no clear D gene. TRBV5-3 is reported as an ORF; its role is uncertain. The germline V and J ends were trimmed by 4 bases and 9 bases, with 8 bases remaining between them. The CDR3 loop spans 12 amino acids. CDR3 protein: CARSPNGSPLHF. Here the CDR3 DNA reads TGTGCCAGAAGCCCCAACGGTTCACCCCTCCACTTT.

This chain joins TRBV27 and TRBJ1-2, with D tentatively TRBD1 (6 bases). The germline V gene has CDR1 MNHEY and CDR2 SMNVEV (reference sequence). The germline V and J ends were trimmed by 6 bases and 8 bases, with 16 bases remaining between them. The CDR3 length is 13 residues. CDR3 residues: CASRQGRGGGYTF. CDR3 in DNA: TGTGCCAGCAGACAAGGCAGGGGTGGAGGCTACACCTTC.

CDR3 sequence (DNA): TGCGCCAGCAGCCAGTCCTCAGGACAGGGGGCTTACGAGCAGTACTTC. Translated: CASSQSSGQGAYEQYF. The J gene is TRBJ2-7, the V gene TRBV4-3; 11 nucleotides align to TRBD1. J lost 4 bases, V lost 3 bases, and 8 bases had no gene match. Germline V gene data show CDR1 as LGHNA and CDR2 as YSLEER. The CDR3 covers 16 residues.

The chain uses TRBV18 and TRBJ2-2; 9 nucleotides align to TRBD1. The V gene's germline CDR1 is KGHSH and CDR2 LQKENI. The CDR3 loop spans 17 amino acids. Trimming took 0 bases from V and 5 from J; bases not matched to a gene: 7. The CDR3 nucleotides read TGTGCCAGCTCACCACCGTCCTACAGGGGGCGAACCGGGGAGCTGTTTTTT. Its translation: CASSPPSYRGRTGELFF.

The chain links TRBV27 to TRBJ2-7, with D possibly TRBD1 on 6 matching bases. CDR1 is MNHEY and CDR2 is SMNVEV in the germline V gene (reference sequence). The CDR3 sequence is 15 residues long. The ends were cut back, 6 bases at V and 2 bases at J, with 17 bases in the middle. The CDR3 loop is CASSLAQGSTYEQYF. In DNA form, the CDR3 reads TGTGCCAGCAGCCTGGCCCAGGGGTCGACCTACGAGCAGTACTTC.

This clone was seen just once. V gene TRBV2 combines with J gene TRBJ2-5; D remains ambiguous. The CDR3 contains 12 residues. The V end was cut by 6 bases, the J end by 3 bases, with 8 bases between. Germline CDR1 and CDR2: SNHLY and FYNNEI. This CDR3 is CASRETEETQYF. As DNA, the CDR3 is TGTGCCAGCAGGGAGACTGAAGAGACCCAGTACTTC.

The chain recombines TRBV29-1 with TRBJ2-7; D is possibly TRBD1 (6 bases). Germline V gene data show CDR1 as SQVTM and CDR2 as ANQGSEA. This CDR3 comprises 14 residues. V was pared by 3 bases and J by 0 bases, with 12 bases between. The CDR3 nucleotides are TGCAGCGTTGAGTCCGGGACAAACTCCTACGAGCAGTACTTC. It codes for CSVESGTNSYEQYF.

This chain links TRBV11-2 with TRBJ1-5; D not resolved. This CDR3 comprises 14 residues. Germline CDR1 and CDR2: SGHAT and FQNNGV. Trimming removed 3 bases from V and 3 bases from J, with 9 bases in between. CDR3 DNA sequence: TGTGCCAGCAGCTTTCCCGGGGACAATCAGCCCCAGCATTTT. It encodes CASSFPGDNQPQHF.

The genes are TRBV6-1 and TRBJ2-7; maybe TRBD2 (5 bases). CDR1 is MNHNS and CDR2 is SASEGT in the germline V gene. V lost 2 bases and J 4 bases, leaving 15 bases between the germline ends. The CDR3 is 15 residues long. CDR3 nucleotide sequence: TGTGCCAGCAGTGAACTTAAGGTGAGAGGGTACGAGCAGTACTTC. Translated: CASSELKVRGYEQYF.

The CDR3 loop is CASSRRRDRGQETQYF. CDR3 in DNA: TGTGCCAGCAGCCGACGGCGGGACAGGGGTCAAGAGACCCAGTACTTC. This rearrangement joins TRBV7-6 to TRBJ2-5, with 10 bases fitting TRBD1. Germline V CDR1 and CDR2: SGHVS, FNYEAQ. This CDR3 spans 16 amino acids. J lost 2 bases, V lost 5 bases, and 8 bases had no gene match.

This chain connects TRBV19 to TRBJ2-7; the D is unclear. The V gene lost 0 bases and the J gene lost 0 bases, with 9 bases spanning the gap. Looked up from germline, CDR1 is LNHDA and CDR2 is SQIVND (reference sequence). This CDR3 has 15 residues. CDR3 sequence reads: CASSIEAASSYEQYF. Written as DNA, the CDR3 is TGTGCCAGTAGTATAGAGGCGGCGAGCTCCTACGAGCAGTACTTC.

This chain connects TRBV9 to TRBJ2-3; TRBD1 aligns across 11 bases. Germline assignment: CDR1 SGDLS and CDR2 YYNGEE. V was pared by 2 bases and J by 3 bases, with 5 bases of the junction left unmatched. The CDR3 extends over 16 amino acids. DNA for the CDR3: TGTGCCAGCAGCGTGGGGACAGGGGGTGTTACAGATACGCAGTATTTT. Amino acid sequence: CASSVGTGGVTDTQYF.

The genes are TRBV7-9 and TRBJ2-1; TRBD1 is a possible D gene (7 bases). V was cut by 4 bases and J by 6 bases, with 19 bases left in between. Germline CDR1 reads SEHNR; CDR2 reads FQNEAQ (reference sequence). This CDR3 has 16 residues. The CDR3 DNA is TGTGCCAGCAGCTCATCGAGTACAGGGGAGGTCAATGAGCAGTTCTTC. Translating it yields CASSSSSTGEVNEQFF.

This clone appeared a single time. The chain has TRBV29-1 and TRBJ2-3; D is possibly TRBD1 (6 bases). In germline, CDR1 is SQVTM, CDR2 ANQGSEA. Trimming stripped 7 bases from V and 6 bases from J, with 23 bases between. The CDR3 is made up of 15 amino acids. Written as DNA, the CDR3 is TGCAGCGCCCGTCTCACAGGGTCGGTGGCGGATACGCAGTATTTT. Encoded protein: CSARLTGSVADTQYF.

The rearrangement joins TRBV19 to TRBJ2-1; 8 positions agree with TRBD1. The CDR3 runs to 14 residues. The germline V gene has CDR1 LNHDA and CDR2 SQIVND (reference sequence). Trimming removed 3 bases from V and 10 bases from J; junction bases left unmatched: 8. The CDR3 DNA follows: TGTGCCAGTAGTATGGGACAGGCCGGGGTAGAGCAGTTCTTC. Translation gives CASSMGQAGVEQFF.

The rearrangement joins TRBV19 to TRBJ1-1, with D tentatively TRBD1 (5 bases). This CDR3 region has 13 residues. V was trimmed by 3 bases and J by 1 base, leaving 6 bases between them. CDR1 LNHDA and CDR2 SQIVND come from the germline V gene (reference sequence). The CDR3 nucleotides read TGTGCCAGTAGTATGACAGAGAACACTGAAGCTTTCTTT. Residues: CASSMTENTEAFF.